What follows are 16 T cell receptor beta chains derived from one specimen sequenced in a study of blood T cell repertoires in COVID-19. TCRdb keeps only in-frame clones here, not all; method: immunoSEQ multiplex PCR. Of under 200,000 clones in the sample, 60% to 80% were seen once. The sequencing input was peripheral blood. Every receptor here comes from a man in his sixties or seventies with acute or convalescent COVID-19.

CDR3 amino acids: CASSKVPDRDYEQYF. CDR3 DNA: TGTGCCAGCAGCAAAGTCCCGGACAGGGACTACGAGCAGTACTTC. This rearrangement joins TRBV21-1 to TRBJ2-7; the D call of TRBD1 is as the table states it, not checked on the DNA. TRBV21-1 is a pseudogene locus. The CDR3 is 15 amino acids.

The chain carries TRBV18 and TRBJ1-4, with D possibly TRBD1 on 5 matching bases. This CDR3 is 16 amino acids long. V was shortened by 5 bases and J by 0 bases, with 13 bases between the two germline ends. CDR1 is KGHSH and CDR2 is LQKENI in the germline V gene. CDR3 in amino acids: CASSVDRTSTNEKLFF. Written as DNA, the CDR3 is TGTGCCAGCTCAGTCGACAGAACATCAACTAATGAAAAACTGTTTTTT.

The chain is built from TRBV3-1 (or the pseudogene TRBV3-2) and TRBJ1-1; no clear D gene. V was pared by 0 bases and J by 0 bases, with 11 bases between. The CDR3 consists of 16 residues. Germline CDR1 and CDR2: LGHDT and YNNKEL (reference sequence). CDR3: CASSQDRGFLNTEAFF. In nucleotides, the CDR3 is TGTGCCAGCAGCCAAGATCGAGGGTTCCTGAACACTGAAGCTTTCTTT.

The rearrangement links TRBV3-1 (or the pseudogene TRBV3-2) to TRBJ1-3; a weak D match, TRBD1 (6 bases). This CDR3 comprises 14 residues. CDR1 and CDR2 from the germline V gene are LGHDT and YNNKEL (reference sequence). Deletions cut 4 bases from V and 7 bases from J, with 14 bases between. The CDR3 DNA follows: TGTGCCAGCAGCCCGATCGCAAGGGGGAACACCATATATTTT. As protein: CASSPIARGNTIYF.

The V gene is TRBV24-1, the J gene TRBJ1-3; tentative D call: TRBD1 (5 bases). Trimming stripped 5 bases from V and 4 bases from J, with 14 bases between. From germline, CDR1 is KGHDR and CDR2 SFDVKD. CDR3 length: 15 amino acids. The CDR3 protein is CATSGSGTEGNTIYF. As DNA, the CDR3 is TGTGCCACCAGTGGGTCAGGGACTGAGGGAAACACCATATATTTT.

The J gene is TRBJ2-1, the V gene TRBV6-5; 9 positions agree with TRBD2. This CDR3 has 15 residues. Trimming took 6 bases from V and 7 from J; bases not matched to a gene: 10. CDR1 and CDR2 from the germline V gene are MNHEY and SVGAGI. CDR3 bases: TGTGCCAGCAGATACGATAGCGGGAGTGGGAATGAGCAGTTCTTC. Its protein is CASRYDSGSGNEQFF.

V is TRBV6-5 and J is TRBJ2-2; the match to TRBD1 covers 8 bases. The V gene's germline CDR1 is MNHEY and CDR2 SVGAGI. The CDR3 sequence is 15 residues long. V was pared by 1 base and J by 5 bases, with 3 bases of the junction left unmatched. The CDR3: CASSYLTGGTGELFF. The DNA for the CDR3 is TGTGCCAGCAGTTACTTAACAGGGGGAACCGGGGAGCTGTTTTTT.

The gene calls are TRBV6-1 and TRBJ1-2; D is uncertain. Germline-derived CDR1 and CDR2 are MNHNS and SASEGT. This CDR3 has 13 amino acids. V was trimmed by 3 bases and J by 4 bases, leaving 9 bases between them. Here the CDR3 reads CASSEHSFYGYTF. The CDR3 region has the DNA TGTGCCAGCAGTGAGCACTCATTCTATGGCTACACCTTC.

The chain is built from TRBV18 and TRBJ2-7; 9 bases match TRBD2. The CDR3 runs to 14 residues. V was pared by 6 bases and J by 3 bases, with 6 bases of the junction left unmatched. CDR1 and CDR2 from the germline V gene are KGHSH and LQKENI. CDR3 in amino acids: CASSAVAGVYEQYF. The CDR3 DNA is TGTGCCAGCTCGGCGGTAGCGGGAGTCTACGAGCAGTACTTC.

The J gene is TRBJ2-1, the V gene TRBV19, with 11 bases matching TRBD1. The CDR3 totals 12 residues. Germline trimming cut 5 bases from V and 14 bases from J; bases unmatched to any gene: 5. The V gene's germline CDR1 is LNHDA and CDR2 SQIVND (reference sequence). CDR3 in amino acids: CASSARTGGKFF. CDR3 nucleotides: TGTGCCAGTAGTGCTCGGACAGGGGGCAAGTTCTTC.

The rearrangement links TRBV3-1 (or the pseudogene TRBV3-2) to TRBJ2-3; 7 bases align to TRBD1. This CDR3 contains 14 residues. The V gene end was trimmed by 2 bases and the J gene end by 1 base; junction bases not matched to a gene: 0. Germline values: CDR1 LGHDT, CDR2 YNNKEL (reference sequence). CDR3 loop: CASSQTGGTDTQYF. CDR3 nucleotides: TGTGCCAGCAGCCAAACAGGGGGCACAGATACGCAGTATTTT.

This chain links TRBV7-8 with TRBJ2-1; 8 bases agree with TRBD1. The V gene's germline CDR1 is SGHVS and CDR2 FQNEAQ. Losses at the gene ends were 3 bases for V and 2 bases for J; bases not matched to a gene: 6. The CDR3 has 16 amino acids. The chain's CDR3 is CASSFGAGGTYNEQFF. In nucleotides, the CDR3 is TGTGCCAGCAGCTTCGGGGCAGGGGGCACCTACAATGAGCAGTTCTTC.

The chain recombines TRBV10-2 with TRBJ2-7, with 7 positions matching TRBD1. The germline V gene has CDR1 WSHSY and CDR2 SAAADI. This CDR3 spans 13 amino acids. Germline trimming cut 4 bases from V and 2 bases from J; bases unmatched to any gene: 2. The CDR3 coding sequence is TGCGCCAGCAGTGTAAGGGGGCCCTACGAGCAGTACTTC. It specifies CASSVRGPYEQYF.

The chain carries TRBV6-2 or TRBV6-3 and TRBJ1-3, with a tentative D call TRBD1 (5 bases). CDR1 and CDR2 from the germline V gene are MNHEY and SVGEGT. V lost 0 bases and J lost 1, with 7 bases in between. The CDR3 contains 15 residues. The CDR3 here is CASSYSTESGNTIYF. The CDR3 coding sequence is TGTGCCAGCAGTTACTCGACAGAATCTGGAAACACCATATATTTT.

A word on this clone: The sample holds other DNA sequences that translate to the same CDR3. This chain uses TRBV12-3 or TRBV12-4 with TRBJ2-5; D unclear. This CDR3 has 11 residues. Trimming cost V 3 bases and J 4 bases, with 3 bases left between them. DNA of the CDR3: TGTGCCAGCAGTTTTCTAGAGACCCAGTACTTC. Its protein product is CASSFLETQYF.

The chain uses TRBV11-2 and TRBJ1-1; D is ambiguous. Germline CDR1 is SGHAT and CDR2 is FQNNGV. Trimming left V 3 bases short and J 6 bases short, with 8 bases between. The CDR3 runs 12 residues. CDR3 residues: CASSLYSAEAFF. The CDR3 DNA is TGTGCCAGCAGCTTGTATTCAGCTGAAGCTTTCTTT.